This T cell receptor beta chain was sequenced during a study of response to subunit inactivated influenza vaccine. Study-level findings and limits: Few additional T cells are recruited per seasonal influenza vaccination, authors suggested.

Deletions cut 1 base from V and 3 bases from J, with 9 bases between. CDR3 length: 15 residues. TCRdb itself ran the RT-PCR reads through MiXCR, one entry per CDR3 protein. The sample holds about 160,000 distinct CDR3 sequences, about 10% seen once. This clonotype appeared many times. No antigen is known for it. This specimen was CD8+ T cells sorted from PBMCs, taken around 25 months after vaccination. The J gene is TRBJ2-2, the V gene TRBV12-3 or TRBV12-4, with no clear D. The TCR was taken from a man in his fifties or sixties who received an inactivated influenza vaccine. The CDR3 DNA follows: TGTGCCAGCAGTTTAGTCCCAGGACACACCGGGGAGCTGTTTTTT. This codes for CASSLVPGHTGELFF.